The 20 T cell receptor beta chains in this list originate from one sample, sequenced in a study of shared clonotypes between healthy human individuals. Profiled with immunoSEQ multiplex PCR; TCRdb holds only in-frame clones, not every one. The sample gives 2 million or so clones, approximately 95% of which show up once; 0.1% to 0.15% is in the top ten. The sequenced sample consisted of naive CD4+ T cells sorted from blood. This sample's subset: CD45RA+ positively selected. Every receptor here comes from a man younger than 35 in good health.

The rearrangement links TRBV30 to TRBJ1-5; no reliable D call. Trimming removed 8 bases from V and 5 bases from J, with 16 bases in between. Germline V gene data show CDR1 as GTSNPN and CDR2 as SVGIG (reference sequence). This CDR3 region has 13 residues. The DNA of the CDR3 is TGTGCCGGAAGCCAGGATCCGTATCAGCCCCAGCATTTT. Amino acids: CAGSQDPYQPQHF.

The CDR3 spells CASSRQALLSGANVLTF. Written as DNA, the CDR3 is TGTGCCAGCAGCCGACAGGCACTCCTCTCTGGGGCCAACGTCCTGACTTTC. The chain recombines TRBV5-4 with TRBJ2-6, with a tentative D call TRBD1 (6 bases). The CDR3 sequence is 17 residues long. Germline CDR1 is SGHNT and CDR2 is YYREEE (reference sequence). V lost 4 bases and J lost 0, with 14 bases in between.

The table lists this clone with a few counts. The V gene is TRBV19, the J gene TRBJ1-2, with D unresolved. Trimming took 3 bases from V and 4 from J, leaving 6 bases between them. The CDR3 has 12 residues. Germline CDR1 and CDR2: LNHDA and SQIVND (reference sequence). CDR3: CASSMDRYGYTF. DNA of the CDR3: TGTGCCAGTAGTATGGACCGCTATGGCTACACCTTC.

This clone was seen just once. CDR3 residues: CASSTGLAGGLLSHTDTQYF. CDR3 in DNA: TGTGCCAGTAGTACAGGACTAGCGGGAGGCCTCCTTTCACATACAGATACGCAGTATTTT. The chain recombines TRBV19 with TRBJ2-3, with 14 bases identical to TRBD2. Germline V gives CDR1 LNHDA, CDR2 SQIVND (reference sequence). After removal of 4 bases from V and 3 bases from J, the junction contained 15 bases not matched to a gene. There are 20 residues in the CDR3.

V usage is TRBV6-5 and J usage is TRBJ2-2; D may correspond to TRBD1 or TRBD2 (5 bases each). The germline V gene has CDR1 MNHEY and CDR2 SVGAGI. The V end was cut by 8 bases, the J end by 4 bases, with 17 bases between. This CDR3 region has 15 residues. In nucleotides, the CDR3 is TGTGCCAGCCTAAAGGCCCGGGGCGCCACCGGGGAGCTGTTTTTT. Translated: CASLKARGATGELFF.

The chain links TRBV7-2 to TRBJ2-7; 8 nucleotides align to TRBD1. CDR1 and CDR2 from the germline V gene are SGHTA and FQGNSA. With 4 bases clipped from V and 3 bases from J, the junction kept 8 bases outside the gene matches. This CDR3 is built from 15 residues. The CDR3 here is CASSSPTGAYYEQYF. As DNA, the CDR3 is TGTGCCAGCAGCTCACCGACAGGGGCGTACTACGAGCAGTACTTC.

The CDR3 nucleotides read TGCGCCAGCTCCCCAGGAGGGGATGGGCCCTACGAGCAGTACTTC. Amino acid sequence: CASSPGGDGPYEQYF. The V gene is TRBV4-1, the J gene TRBJ2-7, with a weak D call TRBD2 (6 bases). Germline lookup yields CDR1 MGHRA and CDR2 YSYEKL. V was shortened by 8 bases and J by 2 bases, with 19 bases between the two germline ends. This CDR3 has 15 amino acids.

This rearrangement joins TRBV14 to TRBJ2-7, with D perhaps matching TRBD2 (5 bases). The V and J ends lost 8 bases and 1 base respectively, with 9 bases between them. Germline CDR1 is SGHDN and CDR2 is FVKESK. This CDR3 comprises 12 residues. CDR3 nucleotide sequence: TGTGCCAGCGGACGGACTTCCTACGAGCAGTACTTC. This encodes CASGRTSYEQYF.

This clone appeared once. V and J are TRBV15 and TRBJ1-1; D not certain. V lost 1 base and J 1 base, leaving 16 bases between the germline ends. The germline V gene encodes CDR1 LNHNV and CDR2 YYDKDF (reference sequence). The CDR3 is made up of 17 amino acids. CDR3 residues: CATSRAFMGAQNTEAFF. The CDR3 DNA sequence: TGTGCCACCAGCAGAGCTTTCATGGGAGCGCAGAACACTGAAGCTTTCTTT.

The chain employs TRBV2 and TRBJ2-5; 8 bases match TRBD2. Germline lookup yields CDR1 SNHLY and CDR2 FYNNEI. The CDR3 consists of 14 residues. V lost 5 bases and J lost 5; bases outside the gene matches: 7. The CDR3 nucleotides read TGTGCCAGCAGTACCCGGACTAGCTTGGAGACCCAGTACTTC. This codes for CASSTRTSLETQYF. Drawing the rest from reference TRBV2 and TRBJ2-5, the complete variable domain is EPEVTQTPSHQVTQMGQEVILRCVPISNHLYFYWYRQILGQKVEFLVSFYNNEISEKSEIFDDQFSVERPDGSNFTLKIRSTKLEDSAMYFCASSTRTSLETQYFGPGTRLLVL.

The rearrangement uses TRBV18 and TRBJ1-1; tentative D call: TRBD1 (5 bases). This CDR3 has 12 residues. CDR1 KGHSH and CDR2 LQKENI come from the germline V gene. V lost 6 bases to trimming and J lost 8 bases, with 13 bases between them. CDR3 nucleotide sequence: TGTGCCAGCTCGGACGACAGTTCCGAAGCTTTCTTT. Amino acid sequence: CASSDDSSEAFF.

The genes are TRBV4-1 and TRBJ2-1; D is possibly TRBD2 (6 bases). V lost 3 bases to trimming and J lost 4 bases, with 16 bases between them. CDR3 length equals 16 residues. Germline V gives CDR1 MGHRA, CDR2 YSYEKL. The CDR3 region is CASSQEAGTAYNEQFF. The CDR3 DNA is TGCGCCAGCAGCCAGGAAGCCGGGACTGCATACAATGAGCAGTTCTTC.

The genes are TRBV9 and TRBJ2-5; 13 nucleotides agree with TRBD2. V dropped 0 bases and J dropped 3; count of bases not matched to a gene: 2. The CDR3 is made up of 16 amino acids. In germline, CDR1 is SGDLS, CDR2 YYNGEE. The DNA for the CDR3 is TGTGCCAGCAGCGTAGTGGGACTAGCGGGGAAAGAGACCCAGTACTTC. It codes for CASSVVGLAGKETQYF. Variable domain in full (rest from reference TRBV9 and TRBJ2-5): DSGVTQTPKHLITATGQRVTLRCSPRSGDLSVYWYQQSLDQGLQFLIQYYNGEERAKGNILERFSAQQFPDLHSELNLSSLELGDSALYFCASSVVGLAGKETQYFGPGTRLLVL.

J is TRBJ2-3 and V is TRBV5-1; the match to TRBD2 covers 12 bases. Germline CDR1 SGHRS, CDR2 YFSETQ. V shed 4 bases and J 2 bases; nucleotides not matched to a gene: 5. CDR3 length: 16 amino acids. Here the CDR3 reads CASSRLAGAPTDTQYF. In nucleotides, the CDR3 is TGCGCCAGCAGCCGACTAGCGGGGGCTCCCACAGATACGCAGTATTTT.

The J gene is TRBJ2-5, the V gene TRBV30; D might be TRBD1 or TRBD2, each matching 5 bases. This CDR3 has 13 amino acids. V lost 4 bases to trimming and J lost 4 bases, with 13 bases between them. The germline CDR1 and CDR2 sequences are GTSNPN and SVGIG (reference sequence). The CDR3 is CAWTGPYRETQYF. The CDR3 DNA sequence: TGTGCCTGGACGGGGCCCTACCGAGAGACCCAGTACTTC.

V is TRBV2 and J is TRBJ2-5; possibly TRBD2 for D (5 bases). The CDR3 extends over 13 amino acids. The germline CDR1 and CDR2 sequences are SNHLY and FYNNEI. Trimming stripped 8 bases from V and 5 bases from J, with 15 bases between. DNA for the CDR3: TGTGCCAGCTCTACTTGGGTAGCGGAGACCCAGTACTTC. Translating it yields CASSTWVAETQYF.

A single count supports this clone. This sequence joins TRBV11-2 and TRBJ2-2; TRBD2 matches at 9 bases. The germline gives CDR1 SGHAT, CDR2 FQNNGV. This CDR3 is 16 amino acids long. The V segment lost 4 bases and the J segment 4 bases; nucleotides outside the gene matches: 7. CDR3: CASSYQVAGVTGELFF. CDR3 bases: TGTGCCAGCAGCTACCAGGTAGCGGGAGTCACCGGGGAGCTGTTTTTT.

The chain carries TRBV4-3 and TRBJ1-2; 7 bases align to TRBD1. Germline CDR1 LGHNA, CDR2 YSLEER. The length of the CDR3 is 13 residues. V shed 0 bases and J 7 bases; nucleotides not matched to a gene: 2. CDR3 nucleotide sequence: TGCGCCAGCAGCCAAGAACAGGGGCTTGGCTACACCTTC. The encoded protein is CASSQEQGLGYTF.

The chain combines TRBV28 with TRBJ1-2, with D tentatively TRBD1 (5 bases). Germline CDR1 and CDR2: MDHEN and SYDVKM. CDR3 length: 14 amino acids. V lost 6 bases to trimming and J lost 4 bases, with 15 bases between them. CDR3 sequence: CASRPGPARYGYTF. The CDR3, as DNA: TGTGCCAGCAGGCCGGGACCGGCCCGCTATGGCTACACCTTC.

This chain connects TRBV30 to TRBJ2-2; D not certain. Germline CDR1 GTSNPN, CDR2 SVGIG (reference sequence). The CDR3 extends over 15 amino acids. Trimming removed 4 bases at V and 0 bases at J, with 12 bases between. This CDR3 reads CAWKQTGSNTGELFF. In DNA form, the CDR3 reads TGTGCCTGGAAACAGACTGGCTCGAACACCGGGGAGCTGTTTTTT.